Listed below are T cell receptor beta chains from one sample, sequenced in a study of shared clonotypes between healthy human individuals. Assay used: immunoSEQ multiplex PCR; TCRdb lists only in-frame clones, some missing. The sample includes about 2 million clones, about 95% seen only once; the top ten take 1% to 1.5%. Material for sequencing was naive CD8+ T cells sorted from blood. All receptors derive from a man aged 18 to 29 in good health. Both conserved end residues are part of each CDR3. The order of the fields is clone size, V gene, D gene, J gene, CDR3 protein, CDR3 DNA. The D gene is left open where the match is weak. Expanded clones are given a class, and other clones once, few, many or no size at all.

>-|TRBV4-3|TRBD2|TRBJ2-1
CASSQDLSSGVYNEQFF
TGCGCCAGCAGCCAAGATTTGTCTAGCGGGGTCTACAATGAGCAGTTCTTC
>-|TRBV11-3|-|TRBJ2-1
CASSPRRGGSYNEQFF
TGTGCCAGCAGCCCACGGAGAGGGGGCTCCTACAATGAGCAGTTCTTC
>-|TRBV6-5|TRBD1|TRBJ1-6
CASSYGGTVSPLHF
TGTGCCAGCAGTTACGGCGGGACAGTTTCACCCCTCCACTTT
>-|TRBV4-1|-|TRBJ2-3
CASSQGLAGTDTQYF
TGCGCCAGCAGCCAAGGGCTAGCAGGGACAGATACGCAGTATTTT
>once|TRBV7-9|-|TRBJ2-1
CASSSRLSDGTHNEQFF
TGTGCCAGCAGCTCCAGGCTCTCTGATGGGACCCACAATGAGCAGTTCTTC
>-|TRBV5-4|-|TRBJ1-2
CATSRGEILDGYTF
TGTGCCACTAGCCGTGGGGAGATCTTAGATGGCTACACCTTC
>-|TRBV18|TRBD1|TRBJ1-1
CASSLLDRGDTEAFF
TGTGCCAGCTCACTCCTTGACAGGGGGGATACTGAAGCTTTCTTT
>-|TRBV18|TRBD1|TRBJ2-7
CASSPGQGHEQYF
TGTGCCAGCTCACCCGGACAGGGGCACGAGCAGTACTTC
>-|TRBV4-3|-|TRBJ2-7
CASSQEAGRNSYEQYF
TGCGCCAGCAGCCAAGAGGCAGGGAGGAATTCCTACGAGCAGTACTTC
>-|TRBV20-1|-|TRBJ1-2
CSARSGTYYTF
TGCAGTGCTAGGTCCGGGACTTACTACACCTTC
>once|TRBV27|TRBD1|TRBJ2-2
CASSSGQGRAGELFF
TGTGCCAGCAGTTCTGGACAGGGAAGGGCCGGGGAGCTGTTTTTT
>-|TRBV4-3|-|TRBJ2-7
CASSQDLHGSYEQYF
TGCGCCAGCAGCCAAGATCTCCACGGATCCTACGAGCAGTACTTC
>-|TRBV9|TRBD1|TRBJ1-4
CASSVGGQGEKLFF
TGTGCCAGCAGCGTAGGGGGACAGGGTGAAAAACTGTTTTTT